These 2 T cell receptor beta chains originate from one sample sequenced in a study of identical twins. TCRdb re-derived calls from the 5' RACE reads in MiXCR, one entry per CDR3 protein. Among just under 650,000 distinct CDR3 sequences, just over 7% were seen once, and the ten largest hold 1.6%. Separately, the same data were catalogued under a study of yellow fever vaccine responses in identical twins.

Sequencing used PBMCs. Every receptor here comes from a woman under 30 in good health.

This clonotype was seen many times. The genes are TRBV20-1 and TRBJ2-5; TRBD1 or TRBD2 may be the D gene (6 bases each). This CDR3 is 13 amino acids long. With 6 bases removed from V and 5 bases from J, the gap between germline ends came to 16 bases. Germline V gene data show CDR1 as DFQATT and CDR2 as SNEGSKA (reference sequence). This chain's CDR3 is CSAGGGAWETQYF. The DNA of the CDR3 is TGCAGTGCCGGAGGGGGTGCGTGGGAGACCCAGTACTTC.

The rearrangement links TRBV12-3 or TRBV12-4 to TRBJ2-7; tentative D call: TRBD1 (6 bases). V lost 5 bases, J lost 4 bases, and 12 bases lay in between. This CDR3 has 13 amino acids. CDR3 in DNA: TGTGCCAGCAGTAAGGGGGTCCCTTACGAGCAGTACTTC. Encoded protein: CASSKGVPYEQYF.